Listed below are T cell receptor beta chains from one sample, sequenced in a study of blood T cell repertoires in COVID-19. The protocol was immunoSEQ multiplex PCR, while the TCRdb copy is restricted to in-frame clones and leaves out a portion. The repertoire has under 90,000 clones, 80% of them found once; the top ten carry roughly 15%. The sequenced material came from peripheral blood. These receptors were taken from a woman at least 80 years old with active or convalescent COVID-19. Both conserved end residues are part of each CDR3. Each record gives: J gene, V gene, clone size, D gene, CDR3 DNA, CDR3 protein. A D gene is named only where the DNA matches it firmly. The listing skips clone size in some rows; elsewhere it reads once, few, many or a size class.

>TRBJ1-2|TRBV7-8|.|TRBD1
TGTGCCAGCAGCTTGGGGACAGGGATAGGCTATGGCTACACCTTC
CASSLGTGIGYGYTF
>TRBJ1-1|TRBV4-2|.|.
TGTGCCAGCAGCCAAGAGAGAAGCCCGGCTTTCTTT
CASSQERSPAFF
>TRBJ2-1|TRBV9|.|.
TGTGCCAGCAGTTTTAGCGGAAACAATGAGCAGTTCTTC
CASSFSGNNEQFF
>TRBJ1-4|TRBV30|many|TRBD1
TGTGCCTGGAGCCGGACAGGGACTTATGAAAAACTGTTTTTT
CAWSRTGTYEKLFF
>TRBJ1-6|TRBV6-2/TRBV6-3|.|TRBD1
TGTGCCAGCAGTTACCAAGGGACAGATTCACCCCTCCACTTT
CASSYQGTDSPLHF
>TRBJ2-7|TRBV27|.|.
TGTGCCGCCGGTGGGGGAGGCGTTCTCTACGAGCAGTACTTC
CAAGGGGVLYEQYF
>TRBJ2-7|TRBV18|.|.
TGTGCCAGCTCACCACCCTCCCAGGCCGCCTACGAGCAGTACTTC
CASSPPSQAAYEQYF
>TRBJ2-5|TRBV25-1|.|.
TGTGCCAGCAGTGATCCGGGACTGTTTCAAGAGACCCAGTACTTC
CASSDPGLFQETQYF
>TRBJ2-7|TRBV11-1|.|TRBD2
TGTGCCAGCAGCTTCGCGGGAGGGGACGAGCAGTACTTC
CASSFAGGDEQYF
>TRBJ1-3|TRBV6-6|.|.
TGTGCCAGCAGCTCCGGGACTTACGGAAACACCATATATTTT
CASSSGTYGNTIYF
>TRBJ2-7|TRBV2|.|.
TGTGCCAGCGGACACCGGGTCCTCTCCTACGAGCAGTACTTC
CASGHRVLSYEQYF
>TRBJ2-3|TRBV5-1|.|.
TGCGCCAGCAGCTTGGGGGGAGACCAATATACGCAGTATTTT
CASSLGGDQYTQYF
>TRBJ1-2|TRBV7-9|.|.
TGTGCCAGCAGCTTAGAGGGGTTCTATGGCTACACCTTC
CASSLEGFYGYTF
>TRBJ2-2|TRBV7-2|once|TRBD1
TGTGCCAGCAGCTTATTACAGGGGCCCGGGGAGCTGTTTTTT
CASSLLQGPGELFF
>TRBJ1-3|TRBV4-3|.|.
TGCGCCAGCAGCCAAGATTCCCCGGACAGTGTCTCTGGAAACACCATATATTTT
CASSQDSPDSVSGNTIYF
>TRBJ2-4|TRBV4-2|.|.
TGTGCCAGCAGCCAAGCCCGACTAGCCAAAAACATTCAGTACTTC
CASSQARLAKNIQYF
>TRBJ2-1|TRBV9|.|TRBD2
TGTGCCAGCAGCGGCATAGCGGGGGGGCCCTACAATGAGCAGTTCTTC
CASSGIAGGPYNEQFF
>TRBJ1-5|TRBV4-2|.|.
TGTGCCAGCAGCCAGGGGAGGGTGGGCAATCAGCCCCAGCATTTT
CASSQGRVGNQPQHF
>TRBJ2-1|TRBV2|few|TRBD2
TGTGCCAGCAGCGGGACTAGCGGGCTATCCGGGTTGGAGCAGTTCTTC
CASSGTSGLSGLEQFF
>TRBJ2-4|TRBV5-1|.|TRBD1
TGCGCCAGCAGCCCCCCCCCTGACAGGGGGCGCCCCCGGAACAAAAACATTCAGTACTTC
CASSPPPDRGRPRNKNIQYF
>TRBJ2-3|TRBV11-2|.|.
TGTGCCAGCAGCTTAGATGGAGGGCGCACAGATACGCAGTATTTT
CASSLDGGRTDTQYF
>TRBJ2-7|TRBV9|.|.
TGTGCCAGCAGCCCCCAGGGCTCCGAGCAGTACTTC
CASSPQGSEQYF
>TRBJ1-4|TRBV7-2|once|.
TGTGCCAGCAGCTTCACAGGGATGGGGGAAAAACTGTTTTTT
CASSFTGMGEKLFF
>TRBJ1-1|TRBV3-1/TRBV3-2|.|TRBD1
TGTGCCAGCAGCGGGGGACAGGACAACACTGAAGCTTTCTTT
CASSGGQDNTEAFF
>TRBJ2-1|TRBV6-6|few|TRBD2
TGTGCCAGCGTCCTGGGAGGGAGCAATGAGCAGTTCTTC
CASVLGGSNEQFF
>TRBJ2-3|TRBV9|.|TRBD1
TGTGCCAGCAGTTTAACCGGGACAGGGTTTTTTACAGATACGCAGTATTTT
CASSLTGTGFFTDTQYF
>TRBJ1-1|TRBV19|.|.
TGTGCCAGTAGTACGCGCCCCGGGAACACTGAAGCTTTCTTT
CASSTRPGNTEAFF
>TRBJ2-2|TRBV24-1|once|.
TGTGCCACCCGACAGTACCTAAACACCGGGGAGCTGTTTTTT
CATRQYLNTGELFF
>TRBJ1-3|TRBV10-3|once|.
TGTGCCATCAGGGAACAGGCTGGAGGAAACACCATATATTTT
CAIREQAGGNTIYF
>TRBJ2-3|TRBV12-3/TRBV12-4|.|.
TGTGCCAGCAGTTTCCAGGGGAAAGATACGCAGTATTTT
CASSFQGKDTQYF
>TRBJ1-4|TRBV5-5|.|TRBD1
TGTGCCAGCAGCATACCGGGACAGCTAAATGAAAAACTGTTTTTT
CASSIPGQLNEKLFF
>TRBJ2-3|TRBV27|.|TRBD2
TGTGCCAGCAAAACTAGCGGAATTTGGGACTACACAGATACGCAGTATTTT
CASKTSGIWDYTDTQYF
>TRBJ2-4|TRBV7-2|.|TRBD2
TGTGCCAGCAGCTTAGGACCGGGGGGGAACATTCAGTACTTC
CASSLGPGGNIQYF
>TRBJ1-2|TRBV25-1|.|TRBD1
TGTGCCAGCAGCCGCAGGGGGCTAGACGGCTATGGCTACACCTTC
CASSRRGLDGYGYTF
>TRBJ2-7|TRBV28|.|.
TGTGCCAGCAGTTTGGTCGACTCCACCTACGAGCAGTACTTC
CASSLVDSTYEQYF
>TRBJ1-2|TRBV19|.|TRBD1
TGTGCCAGTGCTTTGACAGGGAACTATGGCTACACCTTC
CASALTGNYGYTF
>TRBJ2-7|TRBV6-6|.|TRBD1
TGTGCCAGCAGCCCGGACAGGGTCCACGAGCAGTACTTC
CASSPDRVHEQYF
>TRBJ1-1|TRBV19|.|.
TGTGCCAGTCGGGGGGTAGGGAACACTGAAGCTTTCTTT
CASRGVGNTEAFF
>TRBJ2-7|TRBV28|.|.
TGTGCCAGCAGTTTTGCATGGGACTCAACGACCTACGAGCAGTACTTC
CASSFAWDSTTYEQYF
>TRBJ1-5|TRBV29-1|.|TRBD1
TGCAGCGTCAAGGGACAGGATCATCAGCCCCAGCATTTT
CSVKGQDHQPQHF
>TRBJ1-2|TRBV6-1|.|TRBD1
TGTGCCAGCAGTGATTCAGGGGGACCGGGACGGTATGGCTACACCTTC
CASSDSGGPGRYGYTF